Ten or more counts support the clone carrying this T cell receptor beta chain. Its antigen is undetermined. The data belong to a study of regulatory T cells in long-lasting Graves disease. Across the study: In persistent Graves' disease, antithyroid drugs had been taken for over 5 years and TSH receptor antibodies stayed positive. Regarding the study as a whole: Persistent disease favored TRBV28, TRBJ1-2 and TRBJ2-5. TCR diversity was lower in persistent than newly diagnosed Graves' disease.

V was pared by 8 bases and J by 7 bases, with 17 bases between. The CDR3 extends over 13 amino acids. CDR1 and CDR2 (germline): WNHNN, SYGVQD (reference sequence). Time point specified: persistent/refractory GD, antithyroid drugs over 5 years with positive TRAb. PBMC RNA was the source of the TCR library. Per American Thyroid Association guidelines, Graves' disease was diagnosed. The TCR beta library used iRepertoire HTBI primers with Arm-PCR amplification of CDR3. TCRdb reprocessed the multiplex PCR reads with MiXCR, giving one entry per CDR3 protein. The table shows nearly 350,000 distinct CDR3 sequences, with roughly a fifth occurring only once.

The sequenced sample was peripheral blood mononuclear cells (PBMCs), obtained when the disease was refractory, from a patient treated with antithyroid drugs. The chain has TRBV10-1 and TRBJ1-2; D is undetermined. The receptor was derived from a female donor with Graves disease. The CDR3 protein is CASSKWVVGGYTF. CDR3 coding DNA: TGCGCCAGCTCCAAGTGGGTTGTCGGTGGCTACACCTTC.